The T cell receptor (beta chain) under discussion was sequenced for a study of cytomegalovirus exposure and HLA in healthy donors (dated by TCRdb to about 2017). Context from the whole study: In an earlier analysis of roughly 500 of the donors, 276 Gb of sequence data and approximately 120 million unique TCR beta sequences from roughly 200 million T cells were reported. The genetic ancestry cluster associated with self-reported Caucasian donors included 70% to 85% of the 398 genotyped donors. The later analysis used no new phenotypic data to find candidate immune exposures, relying instead on TCR beta sequences and their occurrence across donors. Along with the approximately 700-subject first cohort, a separate validation cohort of approximately 110 different subjects was used. About 300 gigabases of sequencing data and approximately 80 million unique TCR sequences were included in an early release covering about 600 HLA-typed donors. Typing coverage varied by locus: roughly 629-630 donors for A, B, C, DRB1 and DQB1; under 550 for DQA1; over 600 for DPA1; more than 450 for DPB1. Donor age, sex, ethnicity and CMV serostatus were compiled together with the repertoire data. High-throughput TCR immunosequencing, statistical association of individual TCRs with disease status, and machine learning were combined to predict cytomegalovirus infection status. Among some 400 genotyped donors of the cohort, an average of approximately 220,000 unique TCR beta nucleotide sequences was sequenced per donor, of which roughly 17% were non-productive. A later genetic analysis took genome-wide SNP genotypes for about 65% of the roughly 670 donors and used that subset as a discovery cohort. All discovery cohort repertoires had been generated using a single sequencing platform. The aim of the study was to test whether cataloging public T cell receptors could identify signatures of past pathogen exposure. The T cell repertoires of some 700 subjects were profiled by immunosequencing and related to cytomegalovirus serostatus. To study patterns of TCR occurrence, a later analysis re-analyzed previously published TCR beta repertoires from several hundred donors and added high-resolution HLA genotyping. Four to six DR-DQ haplotypes were handled as single units for association and clustering, since linkage in the cohort was strong. In an earlier analysis of a few hundred of the donors, high-throughput TCR beta sequencing was used to judge whether each TCR beta V gene segment behaved as functional or pseudogenic. HLA typing included class I and class II loci at four-digit resolution.

As to this clone: Its antigen is unknown. The record has no base qualities; no much larger clone is one base away.

Library construction relied on the immunoSEQ multiplex PCR assay. The multiplex PCR relied on a mix of 60 forward primers for TCR Vbeta segments and 13 reverse primers for TCR Jbeta segments. Amplification of the CDR3 region of rearranged TCR beta genes was performed with a multiplex PCR assay on genomic DNA. Amplified TCR beta libraries were sequenced as 87-base-pair reads on the Illumina HiSeq System. Under the source paper's analysis protocol: A later analysis tallied tens of millions of unique TCR beta chains across the approximately 670 repertoires, and around 12 million of those chains were shared by two or more donors. Raw reads were error-corrected and collapsed into unique sequences with a nearest-neighbor algorithm that merged closely related sequences to remove PCR and sequencing errors. To assign V, D and J gene segments, CDR3 sequences were aligned to IMGT reference sequences. Each retained sequence needed at least a six-nucleotide match to both a V gene segment and a J gene segment. A rearrangement was called productive if the CDR3 had no stop codons and remained in frame with V and J, and every other rearrangement was called non-productive. Following IMGT convention, CDR3 was defined as the stretch from the second conserved V-encoded cysteine to the conserved J-encoded phenylalanine. In an earlier analysis of approximately 590 of the donors, sequences lacking an unambiguous match to a single V gene segment were excluded. In an earlier analysis of about 590 of the donors, a V segment was called functional when productive rearrangements were above 56.7%, and segregating when the standard deviation between donors exceeded 5%. A statistical classification framework was built to diagnose cytomegalovirus status from the catalog of TCR beta chain sequences. A later analysis assigned V and J genes by comparing TCR nucleotide sequences with IMGT/GENE-DB human TR gene sequences. In a later analysis, CDR3 sequences and most-parsimonious VDJ recombination scenarios were assigned using the TCRdist pipeline. A later analysis defined each TCR beta chain by its CDR3 amino acid sequence plus V-gene family, and excluded reads lacking a unique V-gene family. To address suspected cross-contamination and a sequencing artifact, a later analysis removed around 600 highly shared, low-generation-probability nucleotide sequences. A later analysis calculated a clonal expansion index for each public chain from normalized within-repertoire ranks of inferred template counts. A later analysis computed generation probabilities with a VDJ recombination model fitted to out-of-frame rearrangements, and checked the results against IGoR. In a later analysis, TCR-TCR, TCR-HLA and TCR-CMV co-occurrence was scored with hypergeometric tests, and a repertoire-size bias correction was applied to TCR pairs. A later analysis estimated false discovery rates by permuting HLA or CMV assignments 20 times. In a later analysis, co-occurring TCRs were grouped with DBSCAN, and TCRdist sequence similarity was added when clustering was performed within HLA-allele-positive subsets. Repertoires with fewer than 30,000 or more than 120,000 public chains were left out of co-occurrence clustering, as were five repertoires with anomalous nucleotide sharing. TCRdb retrieved this table from immuneACCESS and kept in-frame rearrangements only. Not all clones are present; in checked studies, unresolved V genes account for under half, and no reason is known for the remainder. V and J calls and clone size are those listed in that table; D and trimming were worked out from the DNA. This sample is represented by 150,000 or so clones; about 68% of them were singletons. The top ten hold around 2.4% of the sample.

Overall study results and their limits: Correlated functional status among segregating V segments might be attributable to linkage disequilibrium, but an unknown experimental factor could not be ruled out. The presence/absence analyses assumed that sequencing depth was roughly uniform across donors, and that assumption may not be true. The authors suggested that the approach could potentially be generalized to other disease states and immunological phenotypes. Several of the top co-occurrence clusters appeared to be linked to parvovirus B19, influenza, CMV and Epstein-Barr virus, according to a later analysis. Assigning TCR associations to individual alleles was difficult when HLA alleles, especially DR and DQ, strongly co-occurred. A later analysis found that HLA-associated TCR beta chains were more clonally expanded and had lower generation probabilities than equally common non-associated chains. A few of the identified cytomegalovirus-associated TCR beta chains were confirmed in vitro to be specific for cytomegalovirus antigens. At a false discovery rate of 0.05, a later analysis linked about 16,000 TCR beta sequences to specific HLA alleles. According to a later analysis, most CMV-associated TCR beta chains appeared to be HLA-restricted, and the HLA associations seemed to be driven largely by CMV exposure. Because HLA typing was unavailable for some donors at each locus, only the typed subset was used in association tests. CMV serostatus was the only immune exposure information available for the cohort. V-gene and J-gene trimming of TCR beta chains was associated with a missense DCLRE1C variant in a later genetic analysis, and the association was replicated in an independent cohort. Broadly in line with IMGT annotations, most TCR beta V segments showed up in productive rearrangements about 87% or about 30% of the time in an earlier analysis of several hundred of the donors. The classifier was reported to diagnose cytomegalovirus status with high specificity and sensitivity in both the original cohort and the validation cohort. A further reported finding was that TCR beta sequences accurately predicted the HLA-A and HLA-B alleles for most subjects in the first cohort. Across donors, most TCR sequences were observed very rarely, whereas some public TCRs were present in many individuals. The cohort was sequenced for TCR beta chains only, and without alpha or paired-chain data the features that could be detected were limited. A group of highly shared sequence variants was considered likely to be a technical artifact of the sequencing pipeline. According to a later analysis, TCR association rates differed among HLA loci, with DRB1 alleles showing the most associated TCRs and HLA-C alleles showing the fewest. Compared with the approximately 720-donor mean, donors in an Asian-associated ancestry cluster had fewer N-insertions in productive TCRs, according to a later genetic analysis. The earlier analysis of 587 of the donors excluded approximately 17 rarely observed V segments, including chromosome 9 orphons, because counts were too low. In the study, approximately 150 TCR beta chains were listed as associated with cytomegalovirus.

The cohort consisted of fewer than 700 healthy bone marrow donors. All cohort members were sampled while nominally healthy, although unrecorded immune exposures were likely present. The donor tested CMV seronegative and was one of the 352 seronegative cohort members. Each donor provided a peripheral blood sample, and peripheral blood mononuclear cells were used for TCR beta sequencing. The Qiagen DNeasy Blood Extraction Kit was used to extract genomic DNA from the blood cell samples. This TCR derives from a female donor in good health and CMV-seronegative. What was sequenced was PBMCs.

The CDR3 in this case is CASSRLVIFPDNEQFF. The nucleotide sequence reads TGTGCCAGCAGCAGACTAGTTATTTTTCCCGACAATGAGCAGTTCTTC. The chain links TRBV9 with TRBJ2-1; tentative D gene TRBD2, with 6 bases matching. V gives up 4 bases and J gives up 5 bases, and the segment between their germline ends measures 19 bases. The germline V gene sets CDR1 to SGDLS and CDR2 to YYNGEE. Measured from the cysteine to the phenylalanine, the CDR3 is 16 residues long. The kept DNA is CDR3 alone, 48 bases in frame from the first base.